The T cell receptor beta chain described here comes from a study of shared clonotypes between healthy human individuals. General study results and limits: It was the non-shared clonotypes that had lower generation probabilities than clonotypes shared by all four donors.

The donors were adults (healthy and HIV-negative) with no recent acute infections or vaccinations. Germline CDR1 reads SGHRS; CDR2 reads YFSETQ. The V gene lost 2 bases and the J gene lost 6 bases, with 8 bases spanning the gap. This CDR3 is 12 amino acids long. To note about this clone: What it binds is not known.

Here immunoSEQ multiplex PCR was the method, and the copy in TCRdb shows in-frame clones only, minus some. This sample carries nearly 750,000 clones, approximately 72% of them seen once, and the ten largest clones take approximately 1.7%. Specimen: memory CD4+ T cells sorted from blood. Subset specified: CD45RA-negative fraction. The receptor was isolated from a woman in her thirties in good health. This chain links TRBV5-1 with TRBJ1-2, with D unresolved. CDR3 protein: CASSLTEDGYTF. The CDR3 DNA reads as TGCGCCAGCAGCTTAACGGAGGATGGCTACACCTTC.